The present TCR beta chain was sequenced within a study of regulatory T cells in long-lasting Graves disease. Construction of TCR beta libraries relied on iRepertoire HTBI primers and on Arm-PCR targeting CDR3 regions. TCRdb recomputed calls from the multiplex PCR reads with MiXCR, one row per CDR3 protein. The table has 390,000 or so distinct CDR3 sequences, about 10% seen once. This clonotype was seen at least ten times. Its antigen remains unknown. Whole-study results and caveats: Reduced TCR diversity was observed in persistent Graves' patients versus newly diagnosed patients.

Time point noted: newly diagnosed GD, antithyroid drugs for less than 3 months. Making the TCR library involved RNA that had been extracted from PBMCs. The CDR3 has 12 residues. With 3 bases removed from V and 4 bases from J, the gap between germline ends came to 9 bases. The germline V gene encodes CDR1 DFQATT and CDR2 SNEGSKA (reference sequence). The data were also submitted as part of a second study, on T cells in Graves' hyperthyroidism and ophthalmopathy. That report notes: Blood samples included most of the expanded thyroid clonotypes exceeding 0.001.

The V gene is TRBV20-1, the J gene TRBJ1-1; no definite D call. Material: peripheral blood mononuclear cells (PBMCs), obtained at new diagnosis, from a patient treated with antithyroid drugs. The TCR was taken from a woman between 18 and 29 years old with Graves disease. In nucleotides, the CDR3 is TGCAGTGCTAGTGAGGGCGGCACTGAAGCTTTCTTT. This sequence encodes CSASEGGTEAFF.